This T cell receptor beta chain was captured by sequencing in a study of blood T cell repertoires in COVID-19. Across the whole study: T cells, B-cell-depleted T cells, or PBMCs supplied cDNA or gDNA.

Some clones are missing from TCRdb's copy, which holds only in-frame ones; the method was immunoSEQ multiplex PCR. The table has over 200,000 clones, 75% to 90% seen once; the top ten hold roughly 3.7%. CDR1 is MDHEN, CDR2 SYDVKM, per germline. This CDR3 region has 14 residues. Germline trimming cut 10 bases from V and 3 bases from J; bases unmatched to any gene: 9. The cohort comprised adults aged roughly 18 to 95 years residing in about two dozen US areas. Researchers sorted participants into cohorts using their self-reported clinical history. Sequences were obtained from PBMCs or T cells enriched from blood (not recorded which). The TCR comes from a woman in her 30s who had been exposed to COVID-19. The rearrangement joins TRBV28 to TRBJ1-5; TRBD1 matches 7 bases. The CDR3 loop is CATRGQRYNQPQHF. CDR3 nucleotides: TGTGCCACTCGGGGACAGCGGTACAATCAGCCCCAGCATTTT.